Shown below are 16 T cell receptor beta chains from a single sample sequenced in a study of CD8+ T cells in alopecia areata. Stated treatment: oral pan-JAK inhibitor, 5-10 mg twice daily. cDNA reverse transcribed from extracted RNA served as the sequencing template. Profiled with immunoSEQ multiplex PCR; TCRdb holds only in-frame clones, not every one. Of some 100,000 clones in the sample, 40% to 50% are singletons; the top ten hold 18%. The source material was CD8+ T cells sorted from blood, sampled at week 24, from a patient treated with tofacitinib. These receptor sequences come from a human donor with alopecia areata.

This clone was seen many times. The sample contains more than one DNA sequence encoding this CDR3. The genes are TRBV5-1 and TRBJ2-3; D uncertain. Germline V gene data show CDR1 as SGHRS and CDR2 as YFSETQ. This CDR3 is built from 14 residues. Trimming took 0 bases from V and 2 from J, leaving 7 bases between them. The CDR3 reads CASSLESPTDTQYF. CDR3 DNA sequence: TGCGCCAGCAGCTTGGAGTCTCCCACAGATACGCAGTATTTT.

The rearrangement links TRBV19 to TRBJ2-5, with D possibly TRBD1 on 6 matching bases. This CDR3 region has 15 residues. Germline CDR1 and CDR2: LNHDA and SQIVND (reference sequence). V lost 7 bases, J lost 7 bases, and 22 bases lay in between. CDR3 protein: CASNATDRSDGTQYF. For the CDR3, the DNA is TGTGCCAGTAACGCCACCGACAGGTCCGATGGGACCCAGTACTTC.

The sample holds a few counts of this clone. The J gene is TRBJ2-4, the V gene TRBV19; D is ambiguous. Trimming stripped 7 bases from V and 0 bases from J, with 16 bases between. Looked up from germline, CDR1 is LNHDA and CDR2 is SQIVND (reference sequence). The CDR3 contains 16 residues. The CDR3 is CASTEDQDLAKNIQYF. DNA for the CDR3: TGTGCCAGTACTGAGGATCAGGATTTAGCCAAAAACATTCAGTACTTC.

In its sample, this clone was seen a few times. J is TRBJ1-2 and V is TRBV2; D ambiguous. V dropped 2 bases and J dropped 2 bases, with 9 bases sitting between them. Germline values: CDR1 SNHLY, CDR2 FYNNEI. CDR3 length equals 14 residues. CDR3 residues: CASSERPENYGYTF. In nucleotides, the CDR3 is TGTGCCAGCAGTGAAAGGCCGGAAAACTATGGCTACACCTTC.

V and J are TRBV18 and TRBJ1-4; D is undetermined. Trimming stripped 0 bases from V and 2 bases from J, with 7 bases between. The CDR3 length is 15 residues. CDR1 and CDR2 (germline): KGHSH, LQKENI. CDR3 region: CASSPPITTNEKLFF. In DNA, the CDR3 is TGTGCCAGCTCACCACCGATCACGACTAATGAAAAACTGTTTTTT.

This clone was counted a few times. The rearrangement links TRBV30 to TRBJ2-3, with a weak D call TRBD1 (5 bases). V lost 4 bases and J 2 bases, leaving 22 bases between the germline ends. Germline CDR1 is GTSNPN and CDR2 is SVGIG (reference sequence). This CDR3 is built from 17 residues. This chain's CDR3 is CAWISDTGLLHTDTQYF. The CDR3 region has the DNA TGTGCCTGGATTTCCGACACAGGATTGTTGCACACAGATACGCAGTATTTT.

This clone has ten or more counts. This rearrangement joins TRBV6-4 to TRBJ2-1; tentatively, D is TRBD1 or TRBD2 (5 bases each). The CDR3 spans 14 residues. Trimming pared 0 bases from V and 8 bases from J, leaving 11 bases between. From germline, CDR1 is MRHNA and CDR2 SNTAGT. The CDR3 DNA sequence: TGTGCCAGCAGTGACTCCCAGGGTAGCGATGAGCAGTTCTTC. Translated, it gives CASSDSQGSDEQFF.

The CDR3, as DNA: TGTGCCAGCAGCTTGCGGACAGGGGCTAGCACAGATACGCAGTATTTT. Its translation: CASSLRTGASTDTQYF. This rearrangement joins TRBV7-9 to TRBJ2-3; 9 nucleotides align to TRBD1. V shed 3 bases, J shed 0 bases, and the junction held 4 bases outside the gene matches. CDR3 length: 16 amino acids. CDR1 and CDR2 (germline): SEHNR, FQNEAQ (reference sequence).

V is TRBV7-3 and J is TRBJ2-5, with D unclear. The CDR3 sequence is 14 residues long. Trimming took 1 base from V and 3 from J, leaving 9 bases between them. Germline V lookup: CDR1 SGHTA, CDR2 FQGTGA. CDR3 protein: CASSLNPREETQYF. CDR3 sequence (DNA): TGTGCCAGCAGCTTAAACCCCCGGGAAGAGACCCAGTACTTC.

This clone was found a few times. The rearrangement uses TRBV5-8 and TRBJ1-2; D is undetermined. Trimming took off 4 bases at V and 5 bases at J, with 21 bases between the two ends. The germline CDR1 and CDR2 sequences are SGHTS and YDEGEE. The CDR3 has 16 amino acids. CDR3 in DNA: TGTGCCAGCAGCATCTCGGCGTGGGGAATTGGGTATGGCTACACCTTC. Protein sequence: CASSISAWGIGYGYTF.

Only one count was recorded for this clone. The chain joins TRBV27 to TRBJ1-5; maybe TRBD1 (5 bases). The CDR3 spans 20 residues. Germline V gene data show CDR1 as MNHEY and CDR2 as SMNVEV (reference sequence). V lost 4 bases and J lost 0, with 25 bases in between. As DNA, the CDR3 is TGTGCCAGCAGTTCTTTATCGGGGGAGCCGGTGGGATATAGCAATCAGCCCCAGCATTTT. Translated: CASSSLSGEPVGYSNQPQHF.

Only a few counts were recorded for this clone. This rearrangement joins TRBV6-1 to TRBJ2-3; D is perhaps TRBD1 (6 bases). The CDR3 is made up of 14 amino acids. Trimming removed 7 bases at V and 3 bases at J, with 14 bases between. Germline CDR1 and CDR2: MNHNS and SASEGT. This CDR3 is CASNPGTPTDTQYF. DNA for the CDR3: TGTGCCAGCAACCCCGGGACACCGACAGATACGCAGTATTTT.

The chain couples TRBV10-2 to TRBJ2-1, with TRBD1 identical over 9 bases. The CDR3 runs to 16 residues. The V gene end was trimmed by 5 bases and the J gene end by 4 bases; junction bases not matched to a gene: 9. The germline V gene has CDR1 WSHSY and CDR2 SAAADI. The CDR3 sequence is CASSSTGGWGYNEQFF. The CDR3 nucleotides are TGCGCCAGCAGTAGTACAGGGGGCTGGGGGTACAATGAGCAGTTCTTC.

Comments on this clone: At one end, the junction sequence differs from germline, possibly due to a read error. This chain joins TRBV7-2 and TRBJ2-4, with D perhaps TRBD2 (6 bases). Germline V gene lookup returns CDR1 SGHTA and CDR2 FQGNSA. CDR3 length equals 12 residues. CDR3 region: CASSPGRWGVDF. The DNA for the CDR3 is TGTGCCAGCAGCCCGGGCCGTTGGGGGGTGGACTTC.

The chain is built from TRBV30 and TRBJ2-1; D may correspond to TRBD1 or TRBD2 (5 bases each). Trimming shortened V by 0 bases and J by 9 bases, and 12 bases separated the two germline ends. Germline V CDR1 and CDR2: GTSNPN, SVGIG (reference sequence). The CDR3 is 13 amino acids. In DNA form, the CDR3 reads TGTGCCTGGAGTGTATCAGGGAGCGGTGAGCAGTTCTTC. Translating it yields CAWSVSGSGEQFF.

The sample holds many counts of this clone. The chain employs TRBV5-1 and TRBJ2-1; D gene unclear. V was shortened by 0 bases and J by 6 bases, with 7 bases between the two germline ends. CDR1 is SGHRS, CDR2 YFSETQ, per germline. This CDR3 comprises 13 residues. The CDR3 here is CASSLVGTNEQFF. DNA for the CDR3: TGCGCCAGCAGCTTGGTCGGTACCAATGAGCAGTTCTTC.